At least ten counts were recorded for the clone carrying this T cell receptor beta chain. What it binds is unknown. The sample originates from a study of T cells after yellow fever vaccination. Study-level information: It was SMART-Seq v4 Ultra Low Input that prepared the fractions with low cell numbers. Study findings and constraints: Post-booster repertoires again held most primary-vaccination clones (roughly 95% CD4, roughly 89% CD8).

Germline loops: CDR1 SGHRS, CDR2 YFSETQ. V trimming: 3 bases; J trimming: 4 bases; junction bases outside the gene matches: 6. The CDR3 covers 15 residues. TCRdb redid the calling of the 5' RACE reads with MiXCR, one entry per CDR3 protein. The data hold 300,000 to 350,000 distinct CDR3 sequences, with approximately 4% observed a single time. The sample consisted of PBMCs, taken 15 days after the yellow fever booster vaccination. The TCR sequence derives from a man in his late teens or twenties who received the YFV17D yellow fever vaccine. The V gene is TRBV5-1, the J gene TRBJ1-1; TRBD1 aligns across 10 bases. The CDR3 DNA is TGCGCCAGCAGCTCCCGGGACAGGGGATCCACTGAAGCTTTCTTT. Its translation: CASSSRDRGSTEAFF.